This T cell receptor beta chain originates from a study of shared clonotypes between healthy human individuals. Positive CCR7 selection of CD45RO-negative cells yielded the naive CD8 cells, and terminally differentiated effector memory CD45RA+ cells were excluded. Study-wide results and caveats: Few donors restricted represented genetic and exposure-history diversity.

Data came from immunoSEQ multiplex PCR; TCRdb stores just in-frame clones and leaves some out. The table includes millions of clones, about 95% detected once. Concerning this clone itself: Its specificity is not known.

Input material: naive CD8+ T cells sorted from blood. The clonotype was recovered from a man aged 18 to 30 in good health.

CDR3 region: CAISVGQRQETQYF. The CDR3 nucleotides read TGTGCCATCAGTGTTGGGCAGCGTCAAGAGACCCAGTACTTC. The V gene is TRBV10-3, the J gene TRBJ2-5; D uncertain. The CDR3 has 14 amino acids. With 4 bases removed from V and 2 bases from J, the gap between germline ends came to 11 bases. In germline, CDR1 is ENHRY, CDR2 SYGVKD.